Listed below are T cell receptor beta chains from one sample, sequenced in a study of T cell clonotyping in hematopoietic cell transplantation. TCRdb's table, derived via immunoSEQ multiplex PCR, lists solely in-frame clones and lacks some. The sample has 35,000 to 45,000 clones; about 95% are singletons. Source material: peripheral blood mononuclear cells. The origin of the receptors is a woman aged 50 to 60 in good health. Some clones in this sample may be carry-over from other donors' samples. CDR3s include the opening cysteine and the closing phenylalanine or tryptophan. The D gene is left open where the match is weak. The size entry is marked missing in some rows and otherwise reads once, few, many or a size class.

clone size: .; D gene: .; J gene: TRBJ2-3; V gene: TRBV5-1; CDR3 protein: CATRRGASTDTQYF; CDR3 DNA: TGCGCCACCAGGCGTGGGGCTAGCACAGATACGCAGTATTTT
clone size: .; D gene: TRBD1; J gene: TRBJ1-2; V gene: TRBV15; CDR3 protein: CATSRGDSPPYGYTF; CDR3 DNA: TGTGCCACCAGCAGGGGGGACAGTCCTCCTTATGGCTACACCTTC
clone size: .; D gene: .; J gene: TRBJ1-2; V gene: TRBV5-4; CDR3 protein: CASSPGRGLSYGYTF; CDR3 DNA: TGTGCCAGCAGCCCAGGCAGGGGTTTATCCTATGGCTACACCTTC
clone size: .; D gene: TRBD1; J gene: TRBJ2-2; V gene: TRBV29-1; CDR3 protein: CSHRGNTGELFF; CDR3 DNA: TGCAGCCACAGGGGAAACACCGGGGAGCTGTTTTTT
clone size: .; D gene: TRBD2; J gene: TRBJ2-6; V gene: TRBV4-3; CDR3 protein: CASSQDLGGSSGANVLTF; CDR3 DNA: TGCGCCAGCAGCCAAGATCTGGGGGGGAGCTCTGGGGCCAACGTCCTGACTTTC
clone size: .; D gene: .; J gene: TRBJ2-2; V gene: TRBV7-2; CDR3 protein: CASSPPGAGELFF; CDR3 DNA: TGTGCCAGCAGTCCTCCCGGGGCGGGGGAGCTGTTTTTT
clone size: .; D gene: .; J gene: TRBJ2-7; V gene: TRBV2; CDR3 protein: CASSTDRYYEQYF; CDR3 DNA: TGTGCCAGCAGTACGGACAGATACTACGAGCAGTACTTC
clone size: .; D gene: .; J gene: TRBJ2-7; V gene: TRBV29-1; CDR3 protein: CSVDAGTDSYEQYF; CDR3 DNA: TGCAGCGTTGACGCCGGGACGGACTCCTACGAGCAGTACTTC
clone size: .; D gene: TRBD1; J gene: TRBJ1-6; V gene: TRBV27; CDR3 protein: CASNSGGNSPLHF; CDR3 DNA: TGTGCCAGCAATTCAGGGGGGAATTCACCCCTCCACTTT
clone size: .; D gene: .; J gene: TRBJ2-3; V gene: TRBV10-3; CDR3 protein: CAISESTSTDTQYF; CDR3 DNA: TGTGCCATCAGTGAGTCGACGAGTACAGATACGCAGTATTTT
clone size: .; D gene: TRBD1; J gene: TRBJ1-1; V gene: TRBV18; CDR3 protein: CASSPGQDIIF; CDR3 DNA: TGTGCCAGCTCGCCGGGACAGGACATAATCTTT
clone size: .; D gene: TRBD2; J gene: TRBJ2-1; V gene: TRBV5-1; CDR3 protein: CASSLGLAEHNEQFF; CDR3 DNA: TGCGCCAGCAGCTTGGGACTAGCGGAACACAATGAGCAGTTCTTC
clone size: .; D gene: .; J gene: TRBJ1-4; V gene: TRBV4-3; CDR3 protein: CASSQDWQGGEKLFF; CDR3 DNA: TGCGCCAGCAGCCAAGATTGGCAGGGAGGGGAAAAACTGTTTTTT
clone size: .; D gene: .; J gene: TRBJ1-1; V gene: TRBV11-3; CDR3 protein: CASSKPTGSGTEAFF; CDR3 DNA: TGTGCCAGCAGCAAACCCACAGGGTCGGGAACTGAAGCTTTCTTT
clone size: .; D gene: TRBD2; J gene: TRBJ2-5; V gene: TRBV28; CDR3 protein: CASSSSGGSQETQYF; CDR3 DNA: TGTGCCAGCAGTTCTAGCGGGGGCTCCCAAGAGACCCAGTACTTC
clone size: .; D gene: .; J gene: TRBJ1-5; V gene: TRBV30; CDR3 protein: CAWSVGQVNQPQHF; CDR3 DNA: TGTGCCTGGAGTGTAGGACAAGTCAATCAGCCCCAGCATTTT
clone size: .; D gene: .; J gene: TRBJ1-5; V gene: TRBV7-2; CDR3 protein: CASSLDGLINQPQHF; CDR3 DNA: TGTGCCAGCAGCTTAGATGGACTGATCAATCAGCCCCAGCATTTT
clone size: .; D gene: TRBD1; J gene: TRBJ1-5; V gene: TRBV19; CDR3 protein: CASRGQGGGGNQPQHF; CDR3 DNA: TGTGCCAGCCGAGGACAGGGTGGAGGAGGCAATCAGCCCCAGCATTTT
clone size: .; D gene: TRBD1; J gene: TRBJ1-5; V gene: TRBV6-6; CDR3 protein: CASSLDRGPTQPQHF; CDR3 DNA: TGTGCCAGCAGTCTCGACAGGGGGCCGACGCAGCCCCAGCATTTT
clone size: .; D gene: .; J gene: TRBJ1-5; V gene: TRBV28; CDR3 protein: CASSKGDNQPQHF; CDR3 DNA: TGTGCCAGCTCTAAGGGGGACAATCAGCCCCAGCATTTT
clone size: .; D gene: .; J gene: TRBJ1-5; V gene: TRBV19; CDR3 protein: CASSISPTLGPQHF; CDR3 DNA: TGTGCCAGTAGTATTTCTCCGACGTTGGGGCCCCAGCATTTT
clone size: .; D gene: .; J gene: TRBJ1-1; V gene: TRBV5-1; CDR3 protein: CASTAEVDTEAFF; CDR3 DNA: TGCGCCAGCACCGCGGAGGTGGACACTGAAGCTTTCTTT
clone size: .; D gene: .; J gene: TRBJ1-4; V gene: TRBV7-8; CDR3 protein: CASSLFGRYNEKLFF; CDR3 DNA: TGTGCCAGCAGCTTATTCGGACGGTATAATGAAAAACTGTTTTTT
clone size: .; D gene: .; J gene: TRBJ1-2; V gene: TRBV28; CDR3 protein: CASSLGRGGGENAF; CDR3 DNA: TGTGCCAGCAGTTTGGGTCGCGGGGGAGGGGAAAACGCCTTC
clone size: .; D gene: .; J gene: TRBJ1-2; V gene: TRBV5-6; CDR3 protein: CASSLGPAQTVIYGYTF; CDR3 DNA: TGTGCCAGCAGCTTGGGGCCTGCACAGACAGTCATCTATGGCTACACCTTC
clone size: .; D gene: .; J gene: TRBJ2-1; V gene: TRBV7-2; CDR3 protein: CASSHAGPNEQFF; CDR3 DNA: TGTGCCAGCAGCCATGCAGGCCCCAATGAGCAGTTCTTC
clone size: few; D gene: .; J gene: TRBJ1-5; V gene: TRBV10-3; CDR3 protein: CAIKAGIENQPQHF; CDR3 DNA: TGTGCCATCAAGGCAGGGATTGAGAATCAGCCCCAGCATTTT
clone size: .; D gene: TRBD1; J gene: TRBJ2-1; V gene: TRBV9; CDR3 protein: CASSSSGTGDREQFF; CDR3 DNA: TGTGCCAGCAGCTCCTCCGGGACAGGGGATCGTGAGCAGTTCTTC
clone size: .; D gene: TRBD1; J gene: TRBJ1-4; V gene: TRBV5-4; CDR3 protein: CASSFDRGNEKLFF; CDR3 DNA: TGTGCCAGCAGCTTTGACAGGGGTAATGAAAAACTGTTTTTT
clone size: .; D gene: .; J gene: TRBJ2-2; V gene: TRBV5-1; CDR3 protein: CASSLDGTLFF; CDR3 DNA: TGCGCCAGCAGCTTGGACGGGACGCTGTTTTTT
clone size: .; D gene: TRBD1; J gene: TRBJ2-7; V gene: TRBV27; CDR3 protein: CASSSTGGRNMEQYF; CDR3 DNA: TGTGCCAGCAGTTCCACAGGGGGCCGGAACATGGAGCAGTACTTC
clone size: .; D gene: .; J gene: TRBJ1-2; V gene: TRBV5-1; CDR3 protein: CASSRQPDSRLGYTF; CDR3 DNA: TGCGCCAGCAGCCGCCAGCCGGACAGTCGGCTAGGCTACACCTTC
clone size: .; D gene: TRBD1; J gene: TRBJ2-7; V gene: TRBV19; CDR3 protein: CASSHLGDSSYEQYF; CDR3 DNA: TGTGCCAGTAGCCACTTGGGGGACAGCTCCTACGAGCAGTACTTC
clone size: .; D gene: .; J gene: TRBJ1-4; V gene: TRBV11-2; CDR3 protein: CASSLSGLNREKLFF; CDR3 DNA: TGTGCCAGCAGCTTGTCAGGTCTAAACCGGGAAAAACTGTTTTTT
clone size: .; D gene: .; J gene: TRBJ2-1; V gene: TRBV6-5; CDR3 protein: CASQVRGLANEQFF; CDR3 DNA: TGTGCCAGCCAAGTCCGGGGGCTTGCAAATGAGCAGTTCTTC
clone size: .; D gene: .; J gene: TRBJ1-4; V gene: TRBV5-1; CDR3 protein: CASSFAGLREKLFF; CDR3 DNA: TGCGCCAGCAGCTTCGCGGGTCTGCGAGAAAAACTGTTTTTT
clone size: .; D gene: .; J gene: TRBJ1-2; V gene: TRBV13; CDR3 protein: CASSSEFNYGYTF; CDR3 DNA: TGTGCCAGCAGCTCGGAGTTTAACTATGGCTACACCTTC
clone size: .; D gene: .; J gene: TRBJ1-4; V gene: TRBV27; CDR3 protein: CASSMIGTNEKLFF; CDR3 DNA: TGTGCCAGCAGTATGATTGGAACTAATGAAAAACTGTTTTTT
clone size: .; D gene: TRBD2; J gene: TRBJ2-1; V gene: TRBV4-1; CDR3 protein: CASSRIGLAEDPEQFF; CDR3 DNA: TGCGCCAGCAGCCGGATCGGACTAGCGGAGGATCCTGAGCAGTTCTTC
clone size: .; D gene: .; J gene: TRBJ1-1; V gene: TRBV4-1; CDR3 protein: CASSQGDRNTEAFF; CDR3 DNA: TGCGCCAGCAGCCAAGGGGACCGGAACACTGAAGCTTTCTTT
clone size: .; D gene: .; J gene: TRBJ2-4; V gene: TRBV10-3; CDR3 protein: CAISEDGTILWF; CDR3 DNA: TGTGCCATCAGTGAAGACGGAACGATCCTTTGGTTC
clone size: .; D gene: .; J gene: TRBJ1-6; V gene: TRBV7-9; CDR3 protein: CASSGARSPLHF; CDR3 DNA: TGTGCCAGCAGCGGGGCAAGATCACCCCTCCACTTT
clone size: once; D gene: TRBD1; J gene: TRBJ1-1; V gene: TRBV7-3; CDR3 protein: CASSQDRFTEAFF; CDR3 DNA: TGTGCCAGCAGTCAGGACAGGTTCACTGAAGCTTTCTTT
clone size: .; D gene: .; J gene: TRBJ1-5; V gene: TRBV19; CDR3 protein: CASRITEYSNQPQHF; CDR3 DNA: TGTGCCAGTAGGATAACAGAGTATAGCAATCAGCCCCAGCATTTT
clone size: once; D gene: .; J gene: TRBJ2-5; V gene: TRBV27; CDR3 protein: CASSPTPSKETQYF; CDR3 DNA: TGTGCCAGCAGCCCGACACCATCAAAAGAGACCCAGTACTTC
clone size: .; D gene: TRBD2; J gene: TRBJ2-2; V gene: TRBV7-3; CDR3 protein: CASSLTLAGGTGGELFF; CDR3 DNA: TGTGCCAGCAGCTTAACCTTAGCGGGGGGAACTGGCGGGGAGCTGTTTTTT
clone size: .; D gene: .; J gene: TRBJ2-1; V gene: TRBV5-8; CDR3 protein: CASSWGYNEQFF; CDR3 DNA: TGTGCCAGCAGCTGGGGGTACAATGAGCAGTTCTTC